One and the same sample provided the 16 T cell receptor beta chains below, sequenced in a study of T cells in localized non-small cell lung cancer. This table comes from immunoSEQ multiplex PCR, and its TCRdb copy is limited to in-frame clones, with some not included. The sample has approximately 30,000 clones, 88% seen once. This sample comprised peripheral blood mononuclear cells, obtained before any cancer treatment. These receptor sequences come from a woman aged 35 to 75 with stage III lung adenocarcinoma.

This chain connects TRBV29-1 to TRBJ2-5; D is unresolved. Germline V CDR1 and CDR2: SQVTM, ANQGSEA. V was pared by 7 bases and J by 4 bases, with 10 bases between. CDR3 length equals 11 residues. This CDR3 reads CSAERAETQYF. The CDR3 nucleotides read TGCAGCGCCGAGCGTGCAGAGACCCAGTACTTC.

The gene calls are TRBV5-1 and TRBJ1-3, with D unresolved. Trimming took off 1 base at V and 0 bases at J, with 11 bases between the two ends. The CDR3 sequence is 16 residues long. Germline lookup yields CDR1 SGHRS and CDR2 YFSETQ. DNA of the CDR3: TGCGCCAGCAGCTTGTCGGCGGGAGCCTCTGGAAACACCATATATTTT. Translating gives CASSLSAGASGNTIYF.

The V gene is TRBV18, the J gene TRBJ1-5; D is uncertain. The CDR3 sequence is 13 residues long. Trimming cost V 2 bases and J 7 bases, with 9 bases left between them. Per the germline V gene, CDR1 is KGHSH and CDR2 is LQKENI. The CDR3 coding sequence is TGTGCCAGCTCACCAGAAGGTTGGCAGCCCCAGCATTTT. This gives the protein CASSPEGWQPQHF.

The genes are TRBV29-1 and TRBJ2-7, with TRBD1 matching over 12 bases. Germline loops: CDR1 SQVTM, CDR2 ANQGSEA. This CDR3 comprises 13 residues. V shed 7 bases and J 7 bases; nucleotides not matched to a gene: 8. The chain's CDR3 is CSAAGQGAEEQYF. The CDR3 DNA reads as TGCAGCGCCGCGGGACAGGGGGCAGAAGAGCAGTACTTC.

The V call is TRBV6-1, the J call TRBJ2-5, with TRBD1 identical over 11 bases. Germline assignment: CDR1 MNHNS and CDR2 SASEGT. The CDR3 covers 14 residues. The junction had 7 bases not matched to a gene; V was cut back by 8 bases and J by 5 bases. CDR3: CASFRDRGSETQYF. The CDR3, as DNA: TGTGCCAGCTTCCGGGACAGGGGGTCGGAGACCCAGTACTTC.

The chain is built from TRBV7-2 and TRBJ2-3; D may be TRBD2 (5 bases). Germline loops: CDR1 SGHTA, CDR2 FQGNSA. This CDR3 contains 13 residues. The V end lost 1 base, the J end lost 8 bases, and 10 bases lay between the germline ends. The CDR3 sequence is CASSLVGKGTQYF. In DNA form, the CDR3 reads TGTGCCAGCAGCTTAGTCGGGAAAGGTACGCAGTATTTT.

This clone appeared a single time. The CDR3 DNA reads as TGTGCCAGCAGTTACTCCGGGGGCTCTGGAAACACCATATATTTT. It yields the protein CASSYSGGSGNTIYF. This rearrangement joins TRBV6-5 to TRBJ1-3; tentatively, D is TRBD1 (5 bases). The CDR3 has 15 amino acids. V gave up 0 bases and J gave up 0 bases, with 6 bases separating them. Germline V gene data show CDR1 as MNHEY and CDR2 as SVGAGI.

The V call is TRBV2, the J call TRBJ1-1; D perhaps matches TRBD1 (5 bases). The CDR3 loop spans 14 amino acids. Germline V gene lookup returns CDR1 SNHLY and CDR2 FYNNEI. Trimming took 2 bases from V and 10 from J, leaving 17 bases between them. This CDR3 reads CASSEYGLWGGAFF. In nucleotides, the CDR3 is TGTGCCAGCAGTGAATACGGGTTATGGGGGGGAGCTTTCTTT.

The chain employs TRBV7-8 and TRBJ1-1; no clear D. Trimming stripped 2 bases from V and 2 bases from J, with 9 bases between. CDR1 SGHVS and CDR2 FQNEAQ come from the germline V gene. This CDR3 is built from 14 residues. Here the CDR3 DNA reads TGTGCCAGCAGCTTATCGGGAGGCAACACTGAAGCTTTCTTT. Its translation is CASSLSGGNTEAFF.

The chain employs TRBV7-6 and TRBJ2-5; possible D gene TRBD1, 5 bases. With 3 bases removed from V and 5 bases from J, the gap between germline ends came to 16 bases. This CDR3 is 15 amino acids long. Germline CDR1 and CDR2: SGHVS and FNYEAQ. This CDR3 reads CASSFQRGAGETQYF. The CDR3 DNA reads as TGTGCCAGCAGCTTTCAGCGTGGGGCCGGGGAGACCCAGTACTTC. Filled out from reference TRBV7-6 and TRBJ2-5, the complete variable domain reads GAGVSQSPRYKVTKRGQDVALRCDPISGHVSLYWYRQALGQGPEFLTYFNYEAQQDKSGLPNDRFSAERPEGSISTLTIQRTEQRDSAMYRCASSFQRGAGETQYFGPGTRLLVL.

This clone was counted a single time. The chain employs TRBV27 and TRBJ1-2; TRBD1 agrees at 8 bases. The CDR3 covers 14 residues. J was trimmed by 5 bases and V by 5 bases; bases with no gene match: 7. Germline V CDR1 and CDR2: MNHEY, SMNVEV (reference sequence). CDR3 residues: CASSSRGHGYGYTF. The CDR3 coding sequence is TGTGCCAGCAGTAGCAGGGGGCATGGTTATGGCTACACCTTC.

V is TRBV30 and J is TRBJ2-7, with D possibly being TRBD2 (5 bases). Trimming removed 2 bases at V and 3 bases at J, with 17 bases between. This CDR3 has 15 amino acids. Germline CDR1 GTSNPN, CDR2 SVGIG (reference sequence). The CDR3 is CAWSPPGGSHYEQYF. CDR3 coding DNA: TGTGCCTGGAGTCCCCCGGGCGGGTCTCACTACGAGCAGTACTTC.

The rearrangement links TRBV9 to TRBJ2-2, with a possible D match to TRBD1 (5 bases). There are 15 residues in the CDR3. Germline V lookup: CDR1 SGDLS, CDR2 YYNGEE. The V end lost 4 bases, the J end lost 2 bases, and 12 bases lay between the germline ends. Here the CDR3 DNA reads TGTGCCAGCAGCACCCTTGACAGTAACACCGGGGAGCTGTTTTTT. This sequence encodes CASSTLDSNTGELFF.

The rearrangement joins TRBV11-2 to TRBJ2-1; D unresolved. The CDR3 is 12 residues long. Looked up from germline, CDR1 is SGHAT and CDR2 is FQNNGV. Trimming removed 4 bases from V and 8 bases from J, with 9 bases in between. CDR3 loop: CASSSRLDEQFF. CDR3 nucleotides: TGTGCCAGCAGCTCCCGGCTGGATGAGCAGTTCTTC.

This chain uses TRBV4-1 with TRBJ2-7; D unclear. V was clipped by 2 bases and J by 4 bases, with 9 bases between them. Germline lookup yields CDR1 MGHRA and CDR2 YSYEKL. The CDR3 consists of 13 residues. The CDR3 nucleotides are TGCGCCAGCAGCCAACTAGTTTGGTACGAGCAGTACTTC. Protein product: CASSQLVWYEQYF.

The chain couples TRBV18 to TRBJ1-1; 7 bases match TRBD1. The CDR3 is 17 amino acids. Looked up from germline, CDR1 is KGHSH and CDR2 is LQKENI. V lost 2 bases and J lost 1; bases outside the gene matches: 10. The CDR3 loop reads CASSPISAGGQNTEAFF. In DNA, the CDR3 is TGTGCCAGCTCACCAATTTCGGCAGGGGGTCAGAACACTGAAGCTTTCTTT.